The 8 T cell receptor beta chains below come from one sample, sequenced in a study of cytomegalovirus exposure and HLA in healthy donors. PCR amplification relied on 60 Vbeta primers (plus 13 Jbeta primers). Method: immunoSEQ multiplex PCR; TCRdb's copy keeps in-frame clones and lacks some. The data contain roughly 140,000 clones, roughly 82% of them singletons. The sequencing sample was made of PBMCs. These receptors were taken from a man aged 25 to 45 in good health and CMV-seropositive.

This clone came up once. The chain has TRBV28 and TRBJ1-1; a weak D match, TRBD1 (6 bases). CDR3 length: 15 residues. V was cut by 4 bases and J by 8 bases, with 20 bases left in between. CDR1 is MDHEN, CDR2 SYDVKM, per germline. In DNA form, the CDR3 reads TGTGCCAGCAGTTCCTCCGGACCCAAAGACAGGGAAGCTTTCTTT. Translation: CASSSSGPKDREAFF.

The chain combines TRBV6-1 with TRBJ1-5; D may be TRBD1 (5 bases). Trimming cost V 2 bases and J 2 bases, with 13 bases left between them. From germline, CDR1 is MNHNS and CDR2 SASEGT. The CDR3 spans 16 residues. The DNA for the CDR3 is TGTGCCAGCAGTGAAACCCCCAGGGCGGGCAATCAGCCCCAGCATTTT. Translating gives CASSETPRAGNQPQHF.

The chain has TRBV28 and TRBJ1-2; no definite D call. Trimming shortened V by 7 bases and J by 1 base, and 16 bases separated the two germline ends. Germline lookup yields CDR1 MDHEN and CDR2 SYDVKM. This CDR3 spans 15 amino acids. The DNA for the CDR3 is TGTGCCAGCACTCCCTCCTTCGGACTTAACTATGGCTACACCTTC. Its protein product is CASTPSFGLNYGYTF.

This chain connects TRBV6-5 to TRBJ1-1, with D possibly TRBD1 on 5 matching bases. The V gene lost 5 bases and the J gene lost 2 bases, with 9 bases spanning the gap. Germline-derived CDR1 and CDR2 are MNHEY and SVGAGI. The CDR3 totals 13 residues. The CDR3 region has the DNA TGTGCCAGCAGTCACGACAGAAACACTGAAGCTTTCTTT. Translating it yields CASSHDRNTEAFF.

Points on this clone: One junction end does not reproduce the germline sequence, and a read error may be involved. V gene TRBV7-9 combines with J gene TRBJ2-4; TRBD2 is a possible D gene (5 bases). CDR1 SEHNR and CDR2 FQNEAQ come from the germline V gene (reference sequence). The CDR3 spans 13 residues. The CDR3 DNA sequence: TGTGCCAGCAGCTTGAAAGGGAGAAACAGTCAGTACTTC. The encoded protein is CASSLKGRNSQYF. The full variable domain, completed using reference TRBV7-9 and TRBJ2-4, is DTGVSQNPRHKITKRGQNVTFRCDPISEHNRLYWYRQTLGQGPEFLTYFQNEAQLEKSRLLSDRFSAERPKGSFSTLEIQRTEQGDSAMYLCASSLKGRNSQYFGAGTRLSVL.

V is TRBV6-1 and J is TRBJ1-6; 7 bases match TRBD1. V trimming: 4 bases; J trimming: 6 bases; junction bases outside the gene matches: 9. Germline assignment: CDR1 MNHNS and CDR2 SASEGT. This CDR3 has 16 residues. As DNA, the CDR3 is TGTGCCAGCAGTGTAAACGGGGGACAGAGTAATTCACCCCTCCACTTT. Protein: CASSVNGGQSNSPLHF.

This clone has only one observation. The chain links TRBV4-1 to TRBJ2-1, with D perhaps matching TRBD2 (5 bases). The CDR3 runs 16 residues. Germline V gives CDR1 MGHRA, CDR2 YSYEKL. Trimming removed 0 bases at V and 9 bases at J, with 18 bases between. CDR3 DNA sequence: TGCGCCAGCAGCCAAGAGATCGGGGAGCCATACGGTGAGCAGTTCTTC. Translating gives CASSQEIGEPYGEQFF.

The chain joins TRBV6-4 to TRBJ2-1, with 9 nucleotides matching TRBD1. CDR1 is MRHNA, CDR2 SNTAGT, per germline. The trim removed 6 bases at V and 7 bases at J, leaving 7 bases unmatched. There are 14 residues in the CDR3. In DNA, the CDR3 is TGTGCCAGCAGACCGGACAGGGGAAGGAATGAGCAGTTCTTC. It is translated as CASRPDRGRNEQFF.